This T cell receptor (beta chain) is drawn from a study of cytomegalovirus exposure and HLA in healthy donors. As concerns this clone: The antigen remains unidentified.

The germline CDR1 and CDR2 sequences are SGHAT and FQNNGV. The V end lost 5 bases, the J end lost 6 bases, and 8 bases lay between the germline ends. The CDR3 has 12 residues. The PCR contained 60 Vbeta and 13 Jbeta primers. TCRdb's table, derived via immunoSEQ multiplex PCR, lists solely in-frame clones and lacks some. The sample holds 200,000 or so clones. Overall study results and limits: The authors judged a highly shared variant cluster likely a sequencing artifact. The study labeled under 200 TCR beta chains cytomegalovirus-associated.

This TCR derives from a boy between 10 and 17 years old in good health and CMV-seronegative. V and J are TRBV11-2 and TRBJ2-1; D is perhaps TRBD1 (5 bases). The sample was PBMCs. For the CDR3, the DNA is TGTGCCAGCAGCCTCACAGGCAATGAGCAGTTCTTC. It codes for CASSLTGNEQFF.